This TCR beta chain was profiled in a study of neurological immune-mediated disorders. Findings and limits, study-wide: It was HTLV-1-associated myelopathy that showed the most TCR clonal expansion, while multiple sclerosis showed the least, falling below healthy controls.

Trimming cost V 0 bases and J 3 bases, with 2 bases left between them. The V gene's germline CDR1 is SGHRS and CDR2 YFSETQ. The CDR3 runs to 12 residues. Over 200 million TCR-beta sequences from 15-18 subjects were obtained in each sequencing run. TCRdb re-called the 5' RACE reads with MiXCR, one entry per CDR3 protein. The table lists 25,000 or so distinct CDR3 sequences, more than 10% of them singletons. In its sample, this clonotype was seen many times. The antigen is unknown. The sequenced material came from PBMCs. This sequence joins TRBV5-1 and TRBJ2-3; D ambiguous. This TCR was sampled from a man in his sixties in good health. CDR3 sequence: CASSLETDTQYF. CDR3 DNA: TGCGCCAGCAGCTTGGAGACAGATACGCAGTATTTT.